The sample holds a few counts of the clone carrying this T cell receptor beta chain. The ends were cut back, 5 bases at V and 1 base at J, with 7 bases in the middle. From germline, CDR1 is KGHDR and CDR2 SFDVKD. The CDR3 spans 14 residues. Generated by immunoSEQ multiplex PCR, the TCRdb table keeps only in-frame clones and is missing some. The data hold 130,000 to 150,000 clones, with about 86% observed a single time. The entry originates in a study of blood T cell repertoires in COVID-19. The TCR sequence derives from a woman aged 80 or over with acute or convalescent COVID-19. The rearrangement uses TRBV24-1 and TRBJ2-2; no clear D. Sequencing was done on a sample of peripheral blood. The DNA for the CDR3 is TGTGCCACCAGTGCACAAAAGAACACCGGGGAGCTGTTTTTT. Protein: CATSAQKNTGELFF.